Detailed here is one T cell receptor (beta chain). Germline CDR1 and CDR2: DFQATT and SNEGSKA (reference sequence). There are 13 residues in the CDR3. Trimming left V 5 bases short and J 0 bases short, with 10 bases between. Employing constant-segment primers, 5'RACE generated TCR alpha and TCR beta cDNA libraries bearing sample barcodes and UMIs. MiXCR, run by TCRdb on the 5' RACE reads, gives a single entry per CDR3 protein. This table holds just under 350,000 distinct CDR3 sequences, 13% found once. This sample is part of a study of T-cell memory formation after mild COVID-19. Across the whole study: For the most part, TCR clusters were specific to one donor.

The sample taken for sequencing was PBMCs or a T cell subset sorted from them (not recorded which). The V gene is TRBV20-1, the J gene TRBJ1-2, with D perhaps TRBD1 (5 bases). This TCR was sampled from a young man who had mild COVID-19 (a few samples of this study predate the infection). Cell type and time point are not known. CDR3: CSAPDTANYGYTF. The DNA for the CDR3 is TGCAGTGCTCCGGACACGGCTAACTATGGCTACACCTTC.